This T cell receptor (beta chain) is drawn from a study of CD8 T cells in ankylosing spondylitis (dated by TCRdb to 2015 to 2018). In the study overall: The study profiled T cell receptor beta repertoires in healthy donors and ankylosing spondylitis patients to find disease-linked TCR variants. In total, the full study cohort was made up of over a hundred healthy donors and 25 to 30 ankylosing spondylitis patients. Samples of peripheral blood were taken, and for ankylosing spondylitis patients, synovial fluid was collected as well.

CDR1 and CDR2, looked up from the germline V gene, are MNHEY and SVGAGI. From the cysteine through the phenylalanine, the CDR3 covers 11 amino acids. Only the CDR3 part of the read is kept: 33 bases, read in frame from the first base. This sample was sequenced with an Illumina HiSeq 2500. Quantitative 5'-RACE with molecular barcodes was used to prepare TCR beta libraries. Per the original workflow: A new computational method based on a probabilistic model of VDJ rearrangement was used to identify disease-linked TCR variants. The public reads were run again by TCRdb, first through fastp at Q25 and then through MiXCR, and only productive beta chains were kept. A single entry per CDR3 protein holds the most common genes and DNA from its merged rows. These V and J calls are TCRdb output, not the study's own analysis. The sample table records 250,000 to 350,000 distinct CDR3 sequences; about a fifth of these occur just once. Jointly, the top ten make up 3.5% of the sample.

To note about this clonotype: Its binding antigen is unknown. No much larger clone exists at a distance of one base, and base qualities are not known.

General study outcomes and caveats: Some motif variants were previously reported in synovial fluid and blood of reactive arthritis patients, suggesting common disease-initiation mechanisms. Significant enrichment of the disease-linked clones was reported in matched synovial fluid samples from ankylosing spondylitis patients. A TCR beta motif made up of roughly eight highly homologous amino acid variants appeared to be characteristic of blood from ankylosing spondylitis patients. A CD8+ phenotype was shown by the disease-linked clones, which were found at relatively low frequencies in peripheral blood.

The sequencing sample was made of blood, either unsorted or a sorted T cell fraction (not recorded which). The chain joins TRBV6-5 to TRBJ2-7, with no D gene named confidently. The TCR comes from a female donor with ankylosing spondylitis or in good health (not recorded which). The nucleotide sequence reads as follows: TGTGCAACCTTTTCCTCCTACGAGCAGTACTTC. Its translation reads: CATFSSYEQYF.